The rows below give T cell receptor beta chains drawn from one sample of a study of CD4 T cells in relation to SARS-CoV-2 and coronaviruses. Only in-frame clones appear in the TCRdb table, and some are missing; sequencing was by immunoSEQ multiplex PCR. Of some 20,000 clones in the sample, around 75% were seen once. Their specific antigens are unknown. The sequenced material came from CD4+ T cells from PBMCs, cultured in vitro. All receptors derive from a human donor in good health. CDR3s leave out the opening cysteine and the closing phenylalanine or tryptophan. Fields, in order: V gene, J gene, CDR3 protein.

>TRBV11-2|TRBJ1-4
ASSPTRGTNEKLF
>TRBV18|TRBJ2-3
ASSTSQQGLSTDTQY
>TRBV7-2|TRBJ1-3
ASSLPDRNTIY
>TRBV18|TRBJ2-1
ASSPVIDNEQF
>TRBV2|TRBJ2-3
ASSDRDKAVSTDTQY
>TRBV3-1/TRBV3-2|TRBJ1-2
ASSQTGTYNGYT
>TRBV6-5|TRBJ1-2
ASSYSRDNYGYT
>TRBV4-1|TRBJ2-1
ASSQLGTSGNYEQF
>TRBV11-2|TRBJ1-2
ASKLAGTRRAYGYT
>TRBV24-1|TRBJ2-1
ATSDLGASSGRSYNEQF
>TRBV25-1|TRBJ1-2
ASSFSQESYT
>TRBV6-6|TRBJ2-2
ASSQTPRSGLF
>TRBV25-1|TRBJ1-1
ASSFSGVNTEAF
>TRBV5-1|TRBJ2-1
ASSLAYYNEQF
>TRBV13|TRBJ1-2
AGGKGANNNYGYT
>TRBV3-1/TRBV3-2|TRBJ1-6
ASSQPRQGAHNSPLH
>TRBV18|TRBJ2-1
ASSPPSGRIYNEQF
>TRBV5-6|TRBJ1-5
ASSLGAGNQPQH
>TRBV25-1|TRBJ2-1
ASRGSYNEQF
>TRBV5-1|TRBJ2-2
ASSLGQGNTGELF
>TRBV7-8|TRBJ2-1
ASSLASWTGSSYNEQF
>TRBV27|TRBJ2-1
ASSLIFMGGSYNEQF
>TRBV4-1|TRBJ1-5
ASSQTRNQPQH
>TRBV3-1/TRBV3-2|TRBJ2-3
ASSQDRKLRSTDTQY
>TRBV23-1|TRBJ2-5
ASSQSKVSVGVDRETQY
>TRBV2|TRBJ2-1
ASSGTRYNEQF
>TRBV7-8|TRBJ2-7
ASSTRTSGRYEQY
>TRBV29-1|TRBJ1-4
SVEVSAGPEKLF
>TRBV6-5|TRBJ1-5
ASIGYSNQPQH
>TRBV9|TRBJ2-2
ASSVGALAGTNTGELF
>TRBV27|TRBJ2-1
ASSLSSGRANEQF
>TRBV27|TRBJ1-6
ASSLEGAVNNSPLH
>TRBV19|TRBJ1-1
ASSVDANTEAF
>TRBV30|TRBJ2-2
AWSVRGSRAGELF
>TRBV28|TRBJ1-5
ASSPYGDGNQPQH
>TRBV9|TRBJ1-3
ASSVSPRTHVGSGNTIY
>TRBV6-6|TRBJ1-2
ASSYSTSNYGYT
>TRBV7-3|TRBJ2-2
ASSLSPGANTGELF
>TRBV29-1|TRBJ2-7
SVVATKTYEQY